One sample yielded the 16 T cell receptor beta chains listed below, sequenced in a study of blood T cell repertoires in COVID-19. Method: immunoSEQ multiplex PCR; TCRdb's copy keeps in-frame clones and lacks some. The table lists tens of thousands of clones, roughly 80% of them singletons, with less than 15% in the top ten. Material: peripheral blood. All receptors derive from a man aged 50-59 years with COVID-19, enrolled during active disease.

V and J are TRBV9 and TRBJ1-6, with 7 positions matching TRBD1. With 5 bases clipped from V and 2 bases from J, the junction kept 7 bases outside the gene matches. The CDR3 extends over 16 amino acids. Germline CDR1 is SGDLS and CDR2 is YYNGEE. The CDR3 nucleotides read TGTGCCAGCAGTTTACAGGGGTTCCCCTATAATTCACCCCTCCACTTT. Protein product: CASSLQGFPYNSPLHF. Full variable domain (outside the CDR3, taken from reference TRBV9 and TRBJ1-6): DSGVTQTPKHLITATGQRVTLRCSPRSGDLSVYWYQQSLDQGLQFLIQYYNGEERAKGNILERFSAQQFPDLHSELNLSSLELGDSALYFCASSLQGFPYNSPLHFGNGTRLTVT.

This clone has more than one count but fewer than ten. V gene TRBV18 combines with J gene TRBJ1-1; D is uncertain. CDR1 KGHSH and CDR2 LQKENI come from the germline V gene. The CDR3 runs 14 residues. The germline V and J ends were trimmed by 3 bases and 5 bases, with 13 bases remaining between them. CDR3 in DNA: TGTGCCAGCTCACCTGGTAAAGGAGGTACTGAAGCTTTCTTT. Translation: CASSPGKGGTEAFF. Full variable domain (outside the CDR3, taken from reference TRBV18 and TRBJ1-1): NAGVMQNPRHLVRRRGQEARLRCSPMKGHSHVYWYRQLPEEGLKFMVYLQKENIIDESGMPKERFSAEFPKEGPSILRIQQVVRGDSAAYFCASSPGKGGTEAFFGQGTRLTVV.

The V and J genes are TRBV11-2 and TRBJ1-4; 10 bases match TRBD1. After removal of 2 bases from V and 0 bases from J, the junction contained 6 bases not matched to a gene. This CDR3 spans 18 amino acids. The germline V gene has CDR1 SGHAT and CDR2 FQNNGV. CDR3 protein: CASSLIRQGASTNEKLFF. Here the CDR3 DNA reads TGTGCCAGCAGCTTAATTCGACAGGGGGCCTCAACTAATGAAAAACTGTTTTTT.

The V and J genes are TRBV12-3 or TRBV12-4 and TRBJ1-2; D perhaps matches TRBD1 (6 bases). The CDR3 runs 13 residues. V was clipped by 2 bases and J by 5 bases, with 9 bases between them. Here the CDR3 reads CASSLRTDYGYTF. Here the CDR3 DNA reads TGTGCCAGCAGTTTACGGACAGATTATGGCTACACCTTC.

This chain uses TRBV27 with TRBJ1-2, with D possibly TRBD1 on 6 matching bases. Germline V lookup: CDR1 MNHEY, CDR2 SMNVEV (reference sequence). Trimming shortened V by 2 bases and J by 3 bases, and 13 bases separated the two germline ends. The CDR3 is 15 amino acids. The CDR3: CASSLDETGYYGYTF. The CDR3 DNA reads as TGTGCCAGCAGTTTAGACGAAACAGGGTACTATGGCTACACCTTC.

The table lists this clone with a count of one. The genes are TRBV9 and TRBJ2-7; the D gene is possibly TRBD2 (6 bases). The CDR3 spans 13 residues. V lost 3 bases to trimming and J lost 1 base, with 8 bases between them. The germline V gene has CDR1 SGDLS and CDR2 YYNGEE. The CDR3 here is CASSAGVSYEQYF. In DNA form, the CDR3 reads TGTGCCAGCAGCGCGGGGGTATCCTACGAGCAGTACTTC. Full variable domain (outside the CDR3, taken from reference TRBV9 and TRBJ2-7): DSGVTQTPKHLITATGQRVTLRCSPRSGDLSVYWYQQSLDQGLQFLIQYYNGEERAKGNILERFSAQQFPDLHSELNLSSLELGDSALYFCASSAGVSYEQYFGPGTRLTVT.

The V call is TRBV23-1, the J call TRBJ2-7, with D unresolved. TRBV23-1 is treated as an ORF (open reading frame) with a function not yet certain. The V end was cut by 2 bases, the J end by 2 bases, with 7 bases between. There are 13 residues in the CDR3. The CDR3 region has the DNA TGCGCCAGCAGTCAAATTACAGCCTACGAGCAGTACTTC. Its translation: CASSQITAYEQYF.

Turning to this clone: This sample includes further DNA sequences coding for the same CDR3. The chain carries TRBV12-3 or TRBV12-4 and TRBJ2-7; D is uncertain. This CDR3 is built from 11 residues. The V end lost 2 bases, the J end lost 6 bases, and 5 bases lay between the germline ends. DNA of the CDR3: TGTGCCAGCAGTTTACGCGGCGAGCAGTACTTC. Translating gives CASSLRGEQYF.

The rearrangement links TRBV20-1 to TRBJ2-1, with no clear D. The ends were cut back, 3 bases at V and 1 base at J, with 10 bases in the middle. Germline lookup yields CDR1 DFQATT and CDR2 SNEGSKA (reference sequence). The CDR3 is 14 residues long. The DNA for the CDR3 is TGCAGTGCTAGTACCAGGATTTCCTACAATGAGCAGTTCTTC. This gives the protein CSASTRISYNEQFF.

This rearrangement joins TRBV30 to TRBJ1-2; 9 bases agree with TRBD1. This CDR3 region has 15 residues. CDR1 is GTSNPN and CDR2 is SVGIG in the germline V gene (reference sequence). With 3 bases clipped from V and 3 bases from J, the junction kept 8 bases outside the gene matches. CDR3 nucleotide sequence: TGTGCCTGGAGGGCCGGGACAGGGTTCTACTATGGCTACACCTTC. It yields the protein CAWRAGTGFYYGYTF. The full variable domain, rest sourced from reference TRBV30 and TRBJ1-2, is SQTIHQWPATLVQPVGSPLSLECTVEGTSNPNLYWYRQAAGRGLQLLFYSVGIGQISSEVPQNLSASRPQDRQFILSSKKLLLSDSGFYLCAWRAGTGFYYGYTFGSGTRLTVV.

This chain links TRBV5-1 with TRBJ2-7; the match to TRBD1 covers 8 bases. The CDR3 is made up of 14 amino acids. V dropped 3 bases and J dropped 3; count of bases not matched to a gene: 5. Germline V gene data show CDR1 as SGHRS and CDR2 as YFSETQ. The CDR3 loop is CASSWTGQDYEQYF. The CDR3 bases are TGCGCCAGCAGCTGGACGGGACAGGACTACGAGCAGTACTTC.

This clone was observed a single time. The chain links TRBV18 to TRBJ2-1; TRBD2 matches at 11 bases. Germline assignment: CDR1 KGHSH and CDR2 LQKENI. V gave up 4 bases and J gave up 5 bases; unmatched junction bases: 4. The CDR3 runs 15 residues. The DNA for the CDR3 is TGTGCCAGCTCACTTGTAGCGGGGGGGCACAATGAGCAGTTCTTC. It encodes CASSLVAGGHNEQFF.

The J gene is TRBJ2-7, the V gene TRBV18; 7 positions agree with TRBD1. The junction had 7 bases not matched to a gene; V was cut back by 0 bases and J by 5 bases. Germline-derived CDR1 and CDR2 are KGHSH and LQKENI. CDR3 length equals 15 residues. The CDR3 DNA sequence: TGTGCCAGCTCACCACCAGGGGGCCTTTCCGACGAGCAGTACTTC. Its protein is CASSPPGGLSDEQYF.

For the CDR3, the DNA is TGTGCCAGCGGTTCGCCTAGCGGGGGGCCCTACGAGCAGTACTTC. Translating it yields CASGSPSGGPYEQYF. The chain links TRBV27 to TRBJ2-7; 11 bases are shared with TRBD2. This CDR3 contains 15 residues. V lost 8 bases and J lost 2; bases outside the gene matches: 8. The germline V gene encodes CDR1 MNHEY and CDR2 SMNVEV (reference sequence).

The rearrangement uses TRBV18 and TRBJ2-2; tentatively, D is TRBD2 (6 bases). The germline V gene encodes CDR1 KGHSH and CDR2 LQKENI. Trimming left V 7 bases short and J 0 bases short, with 15 bases between. CDR3 size: 16 residues. For the CDR3, the DNA is TGTGCCAGCTGGACCGTCTCGGGGGCGAACACCGGGGAGCTGTTTTTT. Protein product: CASWTVSGANTGELFF. The full variable domain, completed using reference TRBV18 and TRBJ2-2, is NAGVMQNPRHLVRRRGQEARLRCSPMKGHSHVYWYRQLPEEGLKFMVYLQKENIIDESGMPKERFSAEFPKEGPSILRIQQVVRGDSAAYFCASWTVSGANTGELFFGEGSRLTVL.

By sample share, this clone is hyperexpanded. The rearrangement joins TRBV10-1 to TRBJ1-2; 11 bases map to TRBD1. Trimming removed 4 bases from V and 5 bases from J; junction bases left unmatched: 6. CDR1 and CDR2 from the germline V gene are WNHNN and SYGVQD (reference sequence). The CDR3 sequence is 15 residues long. The DNA for the CDR3 is TGCGCCAGCAGTGTTAGGGACAGGGGGGAGTATGGCTACACCTTC. Its protein product is CASSVRDRGEYGYTF.